This T cell receptor (beta chain) was retrieved from a study of blood T cell repertoires in COVID-19. Turning to the study itself: Whether acute or convalescent, the COVID-19 samples came from the United States, Italy and Spain.

Only in-frame clones appear in the TCRdb table, and some are missing; sequencing was by immunoSEQ multiplex PCR. Of some 130,000 clones listed, roughly 83% are singletons. V dropped 1 base and J dropped 1 base, with 12 bases sitting between them. CDR1 MNHNS and CDR2 SASEGT come from the germline V gene. This CDR3 is 16 amino acids long. The sequence derives from a man aged 60 to 75 with acute or convalescent COVID-19. The sequenced sample was peripheral blood. This chain joins TRBV6-1 and TRBJ2-3; no clear D. The CDR3 loop is CASSEGLKTRTDTQYF. CDR3 sequence (DNA): TGTGCCAGCAGTGAAGGACTCAAGACGCGCACAGATACGCAGTATTTT.